This entry lists 14 T cell receptor beta chains sequenced from one sample in a study of prognosis after radiotherapy for stage I lung cancer. The genomic DNA TCR beta CDR3 region underwent two rounds of multiplex PCR. Primers (each specific to one TRBV or TRBJ gene) were used in first-round PCR. One entry per CDR3 protein, called by TCRdb with MiXCR from the multiplex PCR reads. The table lists 45,000 to 60,000 distinct CDR3 sequences, less than 45% of them singletons. The sequenced sample was PBMCs, obtained before or after stereotactic body radiation therapy (not recorded which). All receptors derive from a donor aged 50 or older with non-small cell lung cancer.

This clonotype was observed many times. V gene TRBV28 combines with J gene TRBJ2-7; D call uncertain. This CDR3 is built from 12 residues. In germline, CDR1 is MDHEN, CDR2 SYDVKM. Trimming pared 2 bases from V and 7 bases from J, leaving 9 bases between. CDR3 in DNA: TGTGCCAGCAGTTTAGCGGCACGGGAGCAGTACTTC. It yields the protein CASSLAAREQYF.

This clonotype showed up many times. The J gene is TRBJ1-2, the V gene TRBV12-3 or TRBV12-4; D unclear. The ends were cut back, 2 bases at V and 4 bases at J, with 11 bases in the middle. CDR3 length equals 14 residues. The DNA for the CDR3 is TGTGCCAGCAGTTTACGGGGAATGGGCTATGGCTACACCTTC. This sequence encodes CASSLRGMGYGYTF.

This clonotype was counted at least ten times. The chain carries TRBV20-1 and TRBJ1-5; the D gene is possibly TRBD1 (5 bases). The V and J ends lost 1 base and 6 bases respectively, with 13 bases between them. This CDR3 has 14 residues. The germline V gene has CDR1 DFQATT and CDR2 SNEGSKA (reference sequence). CDR3 sequence: CSARVGEGGQPQHF. The CDR3 coding sequence is TGCAGTGCTAGAGTAGGGGAAGGAGGTCAGCCCCAGCATTTT.

This clonotype was detected ten times or more. The V gene is TRBV7-9, the J gene TRBJ2-7, with D perhaps assigned TRBD1 or TRBD2 (6 bases each). Germline loops: CDR1 SEHNR, CDR2 FQNEAQ (reference sequence). V lost 4 bases to trimming and J lost 5 bases, with 18 bases between them. This CDR3 contains 15 residues. The DNA for the CDR3 is TGTGCCAGCAGCTCCCCCGGGGGCGTTACGAACGAGCAGTACTTC. It specifies CASSSPGGVTNEQYF.

In the case of this clonotype: A single base separates this from a much larger clone, so it may be a read error. The chain joins TRBV6-5 to TRBJ2-3; 14 positions agree with TRBD2. CDR3 size: 17 residues. The germline V gene encodes CDR1 MNHEY and CDR2 SVGAGI. The J segment lost 5 bases and the V segment lost 4 bases, leaving 8 bases of the junction unmatched. The CDR3 here is CASSSGTSGSVRDTQYF. The CDR3 bases are TGTGCCAGCAGTTCGGGGACTAGCGGGAGTGTCCGAGATACGCAGTATTTT.

This clonotype has a count of ten or more. This chain links TRBV4-1 with TRBJ2-2, with 10 positions matching TRBD1. Unmatched junction bases numbered 4, after V lost 4 bases and J lost 5 bases. This CDR3 region has 15 residues. CDR1 is MGHRA, CDR2 YSYEKL, per germline. The CDR3 here is CASSPWTGGTGELFF. CDR3 DNA: TGCGCCAGCAGCCCTTGGACAGGGGGTACCGGGGAGCTGTTTTTT.

The J gene is TRBJ1-2, the V gene TRBV20-1, with D hard to call. Per germline, CDR1 DFQATT and CDR2 SNEGSKA (reference sequence). V was cut by 4 bases and J by 8 bases, with 20 bases left in between. The CDR3 length is 14 residues. CDR3 in amino acids: CSATDTDQLWGYTF. The CDR3 nucleotides are TGCAGTGCTACCGACACCGACCAGCTGTGGGGCTACACCTTC.

This clonotype has at least ten counts. This sequence joins TRBV19 and TRBJ1-1, with 9 bases lining up with TRBD1. The CDR3 runs to 13 residues. The V gene end was trimmed by 9 bases and the J gene end by 4 bases; junction bases not matched to a gene: 6. Per the germline V gene, CDR1 is LNHDA and CDR2 is SQIVND (reference sequence). The CDR3 coding sequence is TGTGCCAGGAGGGACAGGGTGAGCACTGAAGCTTTCTTT. It translates to CARRDRVSTEAFF.

This clonotype has a handful of counts. This chain joins TRBV12-3 or TRBV12-4 and TRBJ1-2; D possibly corresponds to TRBD1 (6 bases). The CDR3 is 14 residues long. V lost 2 bases and J 3 bases, leaving 10 bases between the germline ends. For the CDR3, the DNA is TGTGCCAGCAGTTTATGGGGGGCTGACTATGGCTACACCTTC. This gives the protein CASSLWGADYGYTF.

At least ten counts were recorded for this clonotype. The chain employs TRBV6-1 and TRBJ1-6; D not resolved. Germline assignment: CDR1 MNHNS and CDR2 SASEGT. This CDR3 has 14 residues. Trimming stripped 8 bases from V and 10 bases from J, with 18 bases between. Written as DNA, the CDR3 is TGTGCCAGCGGCTTTTGGGGTGTTGGCTCACCCCTCCACTTT. Protein: CASGFWGVGSPLHF.

This clonotype has at least ten counts. The chain has TRBV7-8 and TRBJ1-2, with a possible D match to TRBD1 (5 bases). This CDR3 has 12 residues. V lost 11 bases and J 1 base, leaving 11 bases between the germline ends. Germline CDR1 SGHVS, CDR2 FQNEAQ. The CDR3, as DNA: TGTGCCGCAGGGAGTTATAACTATGGCTACACCTTC. Its protein product is CAAGSYNYGYTF. Full variable domain (rest looked up from reference TRBV7-8 and TRBJ1-2): GAGVSQSPRYKVAKRGQDVALRCDPISGHVSLFWYQQALGQGPEFLTYFQNEAQLDKSGLPSDRFFAERPEGSVSTLKIQRTQQEDSAVYLCAAGSYNYGYTFGSGTRLTVV.

This clonotype appeared many times. V gene TRBV9 combines with J gene TRBJ1-6; weak D call: TRBD1 (5 bases). This CDR3 has 13 amino acids. Per germline, CDR1 SGDLS and CDR2 YYNGEE. Trimming took off 0 bases at V and 10 bases at J, with 8 bases between the two ends. In DNA, the CDR3 is TGTGCCAGCAGCGTAGAATGGGACTCACCCCTCCACTTT. Protein product: CASSVEWDSPLHF.

This clonotype has at least ten counts. This chain joins TRBV18 and TRBJ2-3, with D perhaps matching TRBD2 (5 bases). Trimming removed 2 bases from V and 4 bases from J, with 7 bases in between. The CDR3 runs to 13 residues. Germline loops: CDR1 KGHSH, CDR2 LQKENI. CDR3 protein: CASSPSGADTQYF. DNA for the CDR3: TGTGCCAGCTCACCATCCGGGGCAGATACGCAGTATTTT.

With regard to this clonotype: This may come from a read error, since a much larger clone is one base off. DNA of the CDR3: TGTGCCAGCTCTCCTACAAGAAAGTACTTC. Translating it yields CASSPTRKYF. The chain carries TRBV6-1 and TRBJ2-5; unclear D gene. CDR3 size: 10 residues. Germline V CDR1 and CDR2: MNHNS, SASEGT. Trimming cost V 8 bases and J 12 bases, with 13 bases left between them.